This TCR beta chain was recovered during a study of CD8 T cells in Susac syndrome. The sequenced target, TCR beta, came from blood CD8+ and CD4+ T cells. It was with random hexamers that roughly 0.5 to 1 ug RNA was reverse transcribed. immunoSEQ multiplex PCR amplified TCR beta CDR3 across 54 Vbeta, 13 Jbeta. TCRdb reprocessed the immunoSEQ multiplex PCR reads via MiXCR and lists one record per CDR3 protein. Of about 210,000 distinct CDR3 sequences listed, 90% to 95% are singletons. V was pared by 9 bases and J by 3 bases, with 24 bases between. The CDR3 totals 16 residues. Germline loops: CDR1 SGHRS, CDR2 YFSETQ.

The chain links TRBV5-1 to TRBJ2-5, with a tentative D call TRBD1 (5 bases). The TCR sequence derives from a human donor in good health. Input material: CD4+ T cells from PBMCs. CDR3: CATSLSIGGREETQYF. In nucleotides, the CDR3 is TGCGCCACCTCACTATCAATTGGCGGCAGGGAAGAGACCCAGTACTTC.